The 17 T cell receptor beta chains listed next were all sequenced from one sample in a study of cytomegalovirus exposure and HLA in healthy donors. Both 60 Vbeta primers and 13 Jbeta primers went into the PCR. Clones were sequenced by immunoSEQ multiplex PCR, and TCRdb holds only the in-frame ones, with some missing. Of under 90,000 clones in the sample, 65% to 75% are singletons; the top ten hold about 7.6%. The sample was PBMCs. The receptor source for this set is a man aged 40-49 years in good health and CMV-seropositive.

V usage is TRBV4-2 and J usage is TRBJ1-2; TRBD1 aligns across 11 bases. V dropped 0 bases and J dropped 6; count of bases not matched to a gene: 3. Germline V CDR1 and CDR2: LGHNA, YNFKEQ. The length of the CDR3 is 15 residues. The CDR3 region is CASSQEDRGRDGYTF. Written as DNA, the CDR3 is TGTGCCAGCAGCCAAGAGGACAGGGGGCGGGATGGCTACACCTTC.

In this sample, this clone turned up once. This chain uses TRBV7-3 with TRBJ2-2; 8 bases agree with TRBD1. Unmatched junction bases numbered 9, after V lost 5 bases and J lost 1 base. CDR3 size: 17 residues. Germline CDR1 and CDR2: SGHTA and FQGTGA. The chain's CDR3 is CASSPAGGALNTGELFF. The DNA for the CDR3 is TGTGCCAGCAGCCCAGCAGGGGGCGCGCTGAACACCGGGGAGCTGTTTTTT.

The chain carries TRBV5-1 and TRBJ2-1; 11 bases line up with TRBD2. V was clipped by 5 bases and J by 0 bases; unmatched bases: 13. Germline-derived CDR1 and CDR2 are SGHRS and YFSETQ. The CDR3 has 19 residues. The CDR3 is CASRLRGTSGPTSYNEQFF. The CDR3 region has the DNA TGCGCCAGCAGGCTTAGGGGGACTAGCGGCCCAACCTCCTACAATGAGCAGTTCTTC.

The rearrangement joins TRBV27 to TRBJ2-7; 9 nucleotides match TRBD1. Looked up from germline, CDR1 is MNHEY and CDR2 is SMNVEV (reference sequence). The CDR3 totals 14 residues. V was clipped by 6 bases and J by 1 base; unmatched bases: 4. The DNA for the CDR3 is TGTGCCAGCAGGCGTGGGACAGGGTCCTACGAGCAGTACTTC. Translating it yields CASRRGTGSYEQYF.

This chain uses TRBV27 with TRBJ1-2; TRBD1 matches at 8 bases. The CDR3 length is 15 residues. Unmatched junction bases numbered 3, after V lost 1 base and J lost 2 bases. Germline CDR1 reads MNHEY; CDR2 reads SMNVEV (reference sequence). The CDR3 DNA sequence: TGTGCCAGCAGTTTATTAGGACAGGGAAACTATGGCTACACCTTC. Amino acid sequence: CASSLLGQGNYGYTF.

The chain couples TRBV2 to TRBJ1-5; D is unclear. Germline assignment: CDR1 SNHLY and CDR2 FYNNEI. CDR3 length: 11 amino acids. V gave up 2 bases and J gave up 9 bases, with 5 bases separating them. The CDR3 sequence: CASSERGPQHF. Here the CDR3 DNA reads TGTGCCAGCAGTGAACGGGGGCCCCAGCATTTT.

The chain joins TRBV5-4 to TRBJ2-5; 8 positions match TRBD2. The CDR3 is 14 residues long. The V segment lost 3 bases and the J segment 5 bases; nucleotides outside the gene matches: 6. Germline V gene sequence: CDR1 SGHNT, CDR2 YYREEE (reference sequence). The CDR3 region has the DNA TGTGCCAGCAGCTCCGGGAGGGCCGGGGAGACCCAGTACTTC. Residues: CASSSGRAGETQYF.

The chain carries TRBV7-9 and TRBJ2-1; TRBD1 matches 9 bases. J gave up 7 bases and V 5 bases, and 3 bases lay outside the gene matches. Germline CDR1 reads SEHNR; CDR2 reads FQNEAQ (reference sequence). CDR3 length: 13 residues. The CDR3 DNA sequence: TGTGCCAGCAGCCGAGACAGGGGGAATGAGCAGTTCTTC. Its translation is CASSRDRGNEQFF.

This chain connects TRBV2 to TRBJ2-7; D might be TRBD1 (6 bases). From germline, CDR1 is SNHLY and CDR2 FYNNEI. The CDR3 extends over 13 amino acids. V shed 7 bases and J shed 1 base, with 11 bases lying between them. CDR3 sequence (DNA): TGTGCCAGCAATAGGGACATTTCCTACGAGCAGTACTTC. Its translation: CASNRDISYEQYF.

The chain recombines TRBV5-1 with TRBJ1-2, with 10 bases identical to TRBD1. CDR3 length: 13 residues. After removal of 4 bases from V and 7 bases from J, the junction contained 4 bases not matched to a gene. CDR1 and CDR2 (germline): SGHRS, YFSETQ. The CDR3 is CASSVGTGVGYTF. DNA of the CDR3: TGCGCCAGCAGCGTTGGGACAGGGGTTGGCTACACCTTC.

The gene calls are TRBV11-3 and TRBJ1-1; 7 positions agree with TRBD1. Trimming at V came to 1 base and at J to 1 base, leaving 0 bases not matched to a gene. CDR3 length equals 14 residues. CDR1 and CDR2 (germline): SGHNT, YENEEA. CDR3 sequence (DNA): TGTGCCAGCAGCTTAGGGACAGGGAACACTGAAGCTTTCTTT. The encoded protein is CASSLGTGNTEAFF.

The chain employs TRBV25-1 and TRBJ2-7, with 7 bases matching TRBD1. The CDR3 is 15 amino acids. The J segment lost 1 base and the V segment lost 4 bases, leaving 7 bases of the junction unmatched. The germline V gene has CDR1 MGHDK and CDR2 SYGVNS. CDR3 protein: CASSGTRQGSYEQYF. The DNA for the CDR3 is TGTGCCAGCAGTGGGACGCGACAGGGATCCTACGAGCAGTACTTC.

This sequence joins TRBV5-1 and TRBJ2-2; no firm D call. The V gene lost 4 bases and the J gene lost 4 bases, with 20 bases spanning the gap. Germline V gives CDR1 SGHRS, CDR2 YFSETQ. This CDR3 spans 17 amino acids. The CDR3 DNA reads TGCGCCAGCAGCGGAATGCTTCGTTTGAGAGGCACCGGGGAGCTGTTTTTT. Residues: CASSGMLRLRGTGELFF.

This clone showed up just a few times. V gene TRBV10-3 combines with J gene TRBJ2-7; possible D gene TRBD1, 6 bases. Trimming pared 4 bases from V and 5 bases from J, leaving 15 bases between. The CDR3 spans 14 residues. Germline V lookup: CDR1 ENHRY, CDR2 SYGVKD. The CDR3 DNA is TGTGCCATCAGTGGAGGGAAGGGGGACCACGAGCAGTACTTC. Its protein product is CAISGGKGDHEQYF.

V and J are TRBV6-5 and TRBJ2-5; 7 nucleotides line up with TRBD2. The V segment lost 0 bases and the J segment 2 bases; nucleotides outside the gene matches: 6. CDR3 length: 16 residues. In germline, CDR1 is MNHEY, CDR2 SVGAGI. CDR3 DNA: TGTGCCAGCAGTTACTCGAACCAGGGAGGGCAAGAGACCCAGTACTTC. Protein product: CASSYSNQGGQETQYF.

The chain is built from TRBV23-1 and TRBJ1-1; D might be TRBD1 (5 bases). TRBV23-1 is an ORF, with its function uncertain. V was clipped by 0 bases and J by 0 bases, with 8 bases between them. There are 15 residues in the CDR3. The CDR3 protein is CASSQSSGMNTEAFF. The CDR3 bases are TGCGCCAGCAGTCAATCTTCAGGGATGAACACTGAAGCTTTCTTT.

The chain is built from TRBV9 and TRBJ1-4; D is perhaps TRBD1 (5 bases). V lost 0 bases and J lost 8, with 14 bases in between. Germline CDR1 and CDR2: SGDLS and YYNGEE. This CDR3 is 15 amino acids long. Written as DNA, the CDR3 is TGTGCCAGCAGCGTAGAGGGGAGGGAGAACGAAAAACTGTTTTTT. It translates to CASSVEGRENEKLFF. Full variable domain (rest looked up from reference TRBV9 and TRBJ1-4): DSGVTQTPKHLITATGQRVTLRCSPRSGDLSVYWYQQSLDQGLQFLIQYYNGEERAKGNILERFSAQQFPDLHSELNLSSLELGDSALYFCASSVEGRENEKLFFGSGTQLSVL.